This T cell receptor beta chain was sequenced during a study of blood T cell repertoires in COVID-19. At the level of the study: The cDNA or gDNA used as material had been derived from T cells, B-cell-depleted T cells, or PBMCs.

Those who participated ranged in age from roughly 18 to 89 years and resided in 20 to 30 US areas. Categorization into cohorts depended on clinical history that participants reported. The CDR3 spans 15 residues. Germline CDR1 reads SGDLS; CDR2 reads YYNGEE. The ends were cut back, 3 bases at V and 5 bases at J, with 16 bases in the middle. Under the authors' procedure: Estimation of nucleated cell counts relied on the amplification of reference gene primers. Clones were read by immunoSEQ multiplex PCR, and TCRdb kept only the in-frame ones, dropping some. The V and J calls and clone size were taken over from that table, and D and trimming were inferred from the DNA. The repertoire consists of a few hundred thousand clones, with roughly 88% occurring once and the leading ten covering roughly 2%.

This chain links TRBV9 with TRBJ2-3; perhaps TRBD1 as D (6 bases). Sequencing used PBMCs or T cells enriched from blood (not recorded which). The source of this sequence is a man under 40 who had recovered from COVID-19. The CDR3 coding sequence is TGTGCCAGCAGCGGTCAGGGGATTACTGGAGATACGCAGTATTTT. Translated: CASSGQGITGDTQYF.